A selection of T cell receptor beta chains follows, all from one sample in a study of blood T cell repertoires in COVID-19. Clones were sequenced by immunoSEQ multiplex PCR, and TCRdb holds only the in-frame ones, with some missing. The sample yields approximately 230,000 clones, approximately 83% seen once. The sample consisted of peripheral blood. These TCRs come from a man aged 80 or over with acute or convalescent COVID-19. Each CDR3 is given with its conserved first and last residue. The order of the fields is CDR3 protein, CDR3 length, V gene, clone size, J gene, D gene. A D gene is named only where the DNA matches it firmly. Clone size appears in some rows only: once, few, many, or a class for an expanded clone.

CDR3: CASSPVTLGQGNTEAFF; length: 17; V: TRBV18; size: -; J: TRBJ1-1; D: TRBD1
CDR3: CASSGTGNRGFGELFF; length: 16; V: TRBV2; size: -; J: TRBJ2-2; D: TRBD1
CDR3: CASSSTSGTQETQYF; length: 15; V: TRBV11-2; size: -; J: TRBJ2-5; D: TRBD2
CDR3: CASSLTGHLQETQYF; length: 15; V: TRBV3-1/TRBV3-2; size: once; J: TRBJ2-5; D: -
CDR3: CASKARGTYNQPQHF; length: 15; V: TRBV28; size: -; J: TRBJ1-5; D: -
CDR3: CASSLTGDLTGELFF; length: 15; V: TRBV5-1; size: -; J: TRBJ2-2; D: TRBD1
CDR3: CASKGTGRYEQYF; length: 13; V: TRBV5-1; size: -; J: TRBJ2-7; D: TRBD1
CDR3: CASSPSGAFNTGELFF; length: 16; V: TRBV3-1/TRBV3-2; size: -; J: TRBJ2-2; D: -
CDR3: CSASVSNELIEQFF; length: 14; V: TRBV20-1; size: -; J: TRBJ2-1; D: -
CDR3: CATSGVAGGLSYNEQFF; length: 17; V: TRBV24-1; size: -; J: TRBJ2-1; D: TRBD2
CDR3: CAWSVPSRFNSPLHF; length: 15; V: TRBV30; size: -; J: TRBJ1-6; D: -
CDR3: CASSYSEGVGVEKLFF; length: 16; V: TRBV6-6; size: -; J: TRBJ1-4; D: -
CDR3: CASSLGAGYETQYF; length: 14; V: TRBV5-6; size: once; J: TRBJ2-5; D: -
CDR3: CASSEGLAIYEQYF; length: 14; V: TRBV2; size: -; J: TRBJ2-7; D: TRBD2
CDR3: CAISEGGYQPQHF; length: 13; V: TRBV10-3; size: once; J: TRBJ1-5; D: -
CDR3: CASRIEKAGNTIYF; length: 14; V: TRBV7-9; size: -; J: TRBJ1-3; D: -
CDR3: CATSPHRGADEQFF; length: 14; V: TRBV24-1; size: -; J: TRBJ2-1; D: TRBD1
CDR3: CASSSAVGNQPQHF; length: 14; V: TRBV18; size: -; J: TRBJ1-5; D: -
CDR3: CASSVRDRGHLPFYSGANVLTF; length: 22; V: TRBV19; size: -; J: TRBJ2-6; D: TRBD1
CDR3: CASSTGGRLNTEAFF; length: 15; V: TRBV5-1; size: -; J: TRBJ1-1; D: TRBD1
CDR3: CASSEYGGTTYEQYF; length: 15; V: TRBV6-1; size: few; J: TRBJ2-7; D: -
CDR3: CASSPVAGRDTQYF; length: 14; V: TRBV5-6; size: -; J: TRBJ2-3; D: -
CDR3: CAWSVQGVRNEQFF; length: 14; V: TRBV30; size: -; J: TRBJ2-1; D: TRBD1